This is a list of T cell receptor beta chains from one sample in a study of cytomegalovirus exposure and HLA in healthy donors. Measured with immunoSEQ multiplex PCR; TCRdb has only the in-frame clones, and not every one. Of around 78,000 clones in the sample, approximately 84% are singletons; the top ten hold 2.4%. Material: PBMCs. These receptors were collected from a woman between 45 and 65 years old in good health and CMV-seronegative. Each CDR3 is given with its conserved first and last residue. A D gene is named only where the DNA matches it firmly. The size field is filled for only some rows; it gives once, few, many or a size class.

v_call: TRBV5-4
clone_size: -
j_call: TRBJ1-1
d_call: TRBD1
cdr3_aa: CASSSTRTGLVSEAFF
cdr3_nt: TGTGCCAGCAGCTCGACTCGGACAGGGTTAGTTTCTGAAGCTTTCTTT

v_call: TRBV5-6
clone_size: once
j_call: TRBJ1-1
d_call: -
cdr3_aa: CASSSTRSDTEAFF
cdr3_nt: TGTGCCAGCAGCTCAACTCGATCGGACACTGAAGCTTTCTTT

v_call: TRBV6-4
clone_size: -
j_call: TRBJ2-1
d_call: TRBD2
cdr3_aa: CASSDSGSSYNEQFF
cdr3_nt: TGTGCCAGCAGTGATAGCGGGAGCTCCTACAATGAGCAGTTCTTC

v_call: TRBV6-4
clone_size: once
j_call: TRBJ1-1
d_call: -
cdr3_aa: CASKKDKWNTEAFF
cdr3_nt: TGTGCCAGCAAGAAGGACAAATGGAACACTGAAGCTTTCTTT

v_call: TRBV6-1
clone_size: -
j_call: TRBJ2-3
d_call: -
cdr3_aa: CASNPEGYYTQYF
cdr3_nt: TGTGCCAGCAACCCAGAGGGATATTATACGCAGTATTTT

v_call: TRBV9
clone_size: -
j_call: TRBJ2-3
d_call: -
cdr3_aa: CASGLPPTDTQYF
cdr3_nt: TGTGCCAGTGGCTTGCCTCCCACAGATACGCAGTATTTT

v_call: TRBV28
clone_size: -
j_call: TRBJ1-2
d_call: -
cdr3_aa: CASNPTGIANYGYTF
cdr3_nt: TGTGCCAGCAATCCCACAGGTATAGCTAACTATGGCTACACCTTC

v_call: TRBV27
clone_size: once
j_call: TRBJ2-3
d_call: TRBD2
cdr3_aa: CASRDSGGSPDTQYF
cdr3_nt: TGTGCCAGCAGGGACAGCGGGGGGTCTCCAGATACGCAGTATTTT

v_call: TRBV7-2
clone_size: -
j_call: TRBJ2-7
d_call: TRBD2
cdr3_aa: CASSLAGGSYEQYF
cdr3_nt: TGTGCCAGCAGCTTGGCGGGGGGCTCCTACGAGCAGTACTTC

v_call: TRBV11-3
clone_size: -
j_call: TRBJ1-4
d_call: -
cdr3_aa: CASRWAVGEKLFF
cdr3_nt: TGTGCCAGCAGGTGGGCAGTCGGAGAAAAACTGTTTTTT

v_call: TRBV5-1
clone_size: -
j_call: TRBJ2-7
d_call: -
cdr3_aa: CASSFRTDLRTLPSSYEQYF
cdr3_nt: TGCGCCAGCAGCTTTCGGACCGACCTAAGGACTTTACCCTCCTCCTACGAGCAGTACTTC

v_call: TRBV7-2
clone_size: -
j_call: TRBJ1-1
d_call: TRBD1
cdr3_aa: CASSYGTAEAFF
cdr3_nt: TGTGCCAGCAGCTACGGGACAGCTGAAGCTTTCTTT

v_call: TRBV10-3
clone_size: -
j_call: TRBJ1-2
d_call: -
cdr3_aa: CAVMGHQNYGYTF
cdr3_nt: TGTGCCGTAATGGGACACCAGAACTATGGCTACACCTTC

v_call: TRBV21-1
clone_size: -
j_call: TRBJ2-1
d_call: -
cdr3_aa: CASEDNEQFF
cdr3_nt: TGTGCCAGCGAGGACAATGAGCAGTTCTTC

v_call: TRBV15
clone_size: -
j_call: TRBJ2-3
d_call: -
cdr3_aa: CATSREDSVPRGDTQYF
cdr3_nt: TGTGCCACCAGCAGAGAGGACAGTGTTCCCCGGGGAGATACGCAGTATTTT

v_call: TRBV6-5
clone_size: -
j_call: TRBJ2-2
d_call: -
cdr3_aa: CANWTPFLNTGELFF
cdr3_nt: TGTGCCAATTGGACTCCTTTCTTGAACACCGGGGAGCTGTTTTTT

v_call: TRBV5-5
clone_size: -
j_call: TRBJ2-1
d_call: -
cdr3_aa: CASSIGGLYNEQFF
cdr3_nt: TGTGCCAGCAGCATAGGGGGTCTCTACAATGAGCAGTTCTTC

v_call: TRBV2
clone_size: -
j_call: TRBJ1-5
d_call: TRBD1
cdr3_aa: CASSPRWDRGGQPQHF
cdr3_nt: TGTGCCAGCAGTCCGCGATGGGACAGGGGAGGACAGCCCCAGCATTTT

v_call: TRBV5-1
clone_size: -
j_call: TRBJ2-6
d_call: -
cdr3_aa: CASSLDSREYGANVLTF
cdr3_nt: TGCGCCAGCAGCTTGGACAGCAGGGAATATGGGGCCAACGTCCTGACTTTC

v_call: TRBV4-3
clone_size: few
j_call: TRBJ1-4
d_call: -
cdr3_aa: CASSARQSTNEKLFF
cdr3_nt: TGCGCCAGCAGCGCCAGACAGTCAACTAATGAAAAACTGTTTTTT

v_call: TRBV4-1
clone_size: -
j_call: TRBJ2-1
d_call: -
cdr3_aa: CASSQPLGGEAEQFF
cdr3_nt: TGCGCCAGCAGCCAACCTTTGGGCGGGGAGGCTGAGCAGTTCTTC

v_call: TRBV19
clone_size: -
j_call: TRBJ1-6
d_call: -
cdr3_aa: CASSIPGSNYNSPLHF
cdr3_nt: TGTGCCAGTAGTATACCGGGATCTAACTATAATTCACCCCTCCACTTT

v_call: TRBV12-5
clone_size: -
j_call: TRBJ2-1
d_call: -
cdr3_aa: CASGLAGGVYNEQFF
cdr3_nt: TGTGCTAGTGGTTTGGCCGGGGGAGTATACAATGAGCAGTTCTTC

v_call: TRBV7-9
clone_size: -
j_call: TRBJ1-4
d_call: -
cdr3_aa: CASSLQALDEKLFF
cdr3_nt: TGTGCCAGCAGCTTACAGGCCCTGGATGAAAAACTGTTTTTT

v_call: TRBV9
clone_size: -
j_call: TRBJ1-4
d_call: -
cdr3_aa: CASSVGSGGPEKLFF
cdr3_nt: TGTGCCAGCAGCGTCGGTTCAGGAGGGCCTGAAAAACTGTTTTTT

v_call: TRBV5-4
clone_size: -
j_call: TRBJ2-5
d_call: TRBD1
cdr3_aa: CASARQGSLGETQYF
cdr3_nt: TGTGCCAGCGCCAGACAGGGAAGTTTAGGAGAGACCCAGTACTTC

v_call: TRBV4-2
clone_size: -
j_call: TRBJ2-3
d_call: -
cdr3_aa: CASSQVQFRGDTDTQYF
cdr3_nt: TGTGCCAGCAGCCAAGTTCAGTTCAGGGGAGACACAGATACGCAGTATTTT

v_call: TRBV25-1
clone_size: -
j_call: TRBJ2-7
d_call: TRBD2
cdr3_aa: CASSDSSSGYSYEQYF
cdr3_nt: TGTGCCAGCAGTGACTCGTCTAGCGGGTATTCCTACGAGCAGTACTTC

v_call: TRBV19
clone_size: -
j_call: TRBJ1-5
d_call: -
cdr3_aa: CASSPLGRGGNQPQHF
cdr3_nt: TGTGCCAGTAGCCCGTTGGGCAGGGGAGGCAATCAGCCCCAGCATTTT

v_call: TRBV11-2
clone_size: -
j_call: TRBJ2-7
d_call: TRBD1
cdr3_aa: CASSLSGQGYTYEQYF
cdr3_nt: TGTGCCAGCAGCTTATCGGGACAGGGGTATACCTACGAGCAGTACTTC

v_call: TRBV19
clone_size: -
j_call: TRBJ2-3
d_call: TRBD2
cdr3_aa: CASSRTDRREGDTQYF
cdr3_nt: TGTGCCAGTAGTAGAACGGACAGGCGGGAGGGCGATACGCAGTATTTT

v_call: TRBV28
clone_size: once
j_call: TRBJ1-5
d_call: -
cdr3_aa: CASSLFMPTGPNQPQHF
cdr3_nt: TGTGCCAGCAGTTTATTTATGCCGACAGGTCCCAATCAGCCCCAGCATTTT

v_call: TRBV4-1
clone_size: -
j_call: TRBJ2-5
d_call: TRBD2
cdr3_aa: CASSQLGLAETQYF
cdr3_nt: TGCGCCAGCAGCCAACTGGGACTAGCGGAGACCCAGTACTTC

v_call: TRBV19
clone_size: -
j_call: TRBJ1-1
d_call: -
cdr3_aa: CASSIRMGGNTEAFF
cdr3_nt: TGTGCCAGTAGTATCAGGATGGGGGGGAACACTGAAGCTTTCTTT

v_call: TRBV6-1
clone_size: -
j_call: TRBJ2-1
d_call: TRBD2
cdr3_aa: CASSGILAGPYNEQFF
cdr3_nt: TGTGCCAGCAGTGGGATTTTAGCGGGTCCCTACAATGAGCAGTTCTTC

v_call: TRBV28
clone_size: -
j_call: TRBJ2-1
d_call: TRBD1
cdr3_aa: CASSRGPRRVEGEQFF
cdr3_nt: TGTGCCAGCAGTAGGGGGCCGAGACGGGTTGAGGGTGAGCAGTTCTTC

v_call: TRBV6-6
clone_size: -
j_call: TRBJ2-7
d_call: -
cdr3_aa: CASSYSNSNEQYF
cdr3_nt: TGTGCCAGCAGTTACTCTAACTCTAACGAGCAGTACTTC

v_call: TRBV29-1
clone_size: -
j_call: TRBJ2-7
d_call: -
cdr3_aa: CSVEGGPGRSGDYEQYF
cdr3_nt: TGCAGCGTTGAAGGTGGTCCTGGAAGGAGTGGTGATTACGAGCAGTACTTC

v_call: TRBV4-1
clone_size: -
j_call: TRBJ2-7
d_call: TRBD2
cdr3_aa: CASSQVLAERSFSYEQYF
cdr3_nt: TGCGCCAGCAGCCAAGTACTAGCGGAACGCTCGTTCTCCTACGAGCAGTACTTC

v_call: TRBV2
clone_size: -
j_call: TRBJ2-1
d_call: TRBD2
cdr3_aa: CASRPTSGRDSYNEQFF
cdr3_nt: TGTGCCAGCAGGCCGACTAGCGGGAGGGACTCCTACAATGAGCAGTTCTTC

v_call: TRBV6-5
clone_size: -
j_call: TRBJ1-1
d_call: -
cdr3_aa: CASSFTLGQVNTEAFF
cdr3_nt: TGTGCCAGCAGTTTCACCCTAGGACAAGTCAACACTGAAGCTTTCTTT

v_call: TRBV15
clone_size: few
j_call: TRBJ1-3
d_call: -
cdr3_aa: CATSIVQGNTIYF
cdr3_nt: TGTGCCACCAGCATCGTACAGGGAAACACCATATATTTT

v_call: TRBV5-1
clone_size: -
j_call: TRBJ1-1
d_call: -
cdr3_aa: CASSHRDLNTEAFF
cdr3_nt: TGCGCCAGCAGCCACAGGGATTTGAACACTGAAGCTTTCTTT

v_call: TRBV9
clone_size: -
j_call: TRBJ2-7
d_call: TRBD2
cdr3_aa: CASSVGLAGVFEQYF
cdr3_nt: TGTGCCAGCAGCGTAGGGCTAGCGGGAGTATTCGAGCAGTACTTC

v_call: TRBV27
clone_size: -
j_call: TRBJ1-5
d_call: TRBD1
cdr3_aa: CASSLSTGGNQPQHF
cdr3_nt: TGTGCCAGCAGTTTATCAACAGGGGGCAATCAGCCCCAGCATTTT

v_call: TRBV28
clone_size: -
j_call: TRBJ2-1
d_call: -
cdr3_aa: CASSLSTLEQFF
cdr3_nt: TGTGCCAGCAGTTTATCCACTCTCGAGCAGTTCTTC

v_call: TRBV7-2
clone_size: -
j_call: TRBJ1-1
d_call: -
cdr3_aa: CASSPLRDTEAFF
cdr3_nt: TGTGCCAGCAGCCCACTAAGGGACACCGAAGCTTTCTTT

v_call: TRBV7-3
clone_size: -
j_call: TRBJ2-5
d_call: TRBD2
cdr3_aa: CASSLNGLAGQETQYF
cdr3_nt: TGTGCCAGCAGCTTAAACGGACTAGCGGGGCAAGAGACCCAGTACTTC

v_call: TRBV4-3
clone_size: -
j_call: TRBJ2-1
d_call: -
cdr3_aa: CASSQDGHGPNEQFF
cdr3_nt: TGCGCCAGCAGCCAAGATGGACACGGGCCAAATGAGCAGTTCTTC

v_call: TRBV15
clone_size: -
j_call: TRBJ1-3
d_call: TRBD1
cdr3_aa: CATSRDQNWRDRGGRTGNTIYF
cdr3_nt: TGTGCCACCAGCAGAGATCAGAATTGGAGGGACAGGGGTGGAAGGACTGGAAACACCATATATTTT

v_call: TRBV29-1
clone_size: -
j_call: TRBJ2-5
d_call: -
cdr3_aa: CSVEDQPRQETQYF
cdr3_nt: TGCAGCGTTGAAGATCAACCTCGGCAAGAGACCCAGTACTTC

v_call: TRBV7-9
clone_size: -
j_call: TRBJ2-7
d_call: TRBD2
cdr3_aa: CASREVLSGGLGYEQYF
cdr3_nt: TGTGCCAGCAGGGAAGTGCTCTCGGGGGGGCTCGGTTACGAGCAGTACTTC

v_call: TRBV15
clone_size: -
j_call: TRBJ1-5
d_call: -
cdr3_aa: CATSALGHGEQPQHF
cdr3_nt: TGTGCCACCAGCGCTCTAGGACATGGCGAACAGCCCCAGCATTTT

v_call: TRBV7-2
clone_size: -
j_call: TRBJ2-5
d_call: -
cdr3_aa: CARRYGYQETQYF
cdr3_nt: TGTGCCAGGAGGTACGGGTACCAAGAGACCCAGTACTTC

v_call: TRBV10-3
clone_size: -
j_call: TRBJ2-1
d_call: -
cdr3_aa: CASGTSRDNEQFF
cdr3_nt: TGTGCCAGCGGGACTTCACGAGACAATGAGCAGTTCTTC

v_call: TRBV5-1
clone_size: -
j_call: TRBJ1-1
d_call: -
cdr3_aa: CASSEGVGFNTEAFF
cdr3_nt: TGCGCCAGCAGCGAGGGGGTTGGGTTCAACACTGAAGCTTTCTTT

v_call: TRBV19
clone_size: -
j_call: TRBJ2-5
d_call: -
cdr3_aa: CASSIQGLQETQYF
cdr3_nt: TGTGCCAGTAGTATCCAGGGACTCCAAGAGACCCAGTACTTC